What follows describes a single T cell receptor (beta chain). Here immunoSEQ multiplex PCR was the method, and the copy in TCRdb shows in-frame clones only, minus some. Of about 190,000 clones in the sample, approximately 84% were seen once. All recovered Cohort 3 donors got two negative PCRs, got clearance, or saw symptom resolution. The CDR3 is 13 amino acids. Trimming removed 3 bases from V and 10 bases from J, with 15 bases in between. Germline assignment: CDR1 LNHNV and CDR2 YYDKDF (reference sequence). These data come from a study of blood T cell repertoires in COVID-19. Input material: PBMCs or T cells enriched from blood (not recorded which). The rearrangement links TRBV15 to TRBJ1-1, with a weak D call TRBD1 (5 bases). The TCR sequence derives from a woman under 40 who had recovered from COVID-19. CDR3 region: CATSRGGEELAFF. The DNA of the CDR3 is TGTGCCACCAGCAGGGGGGGGGAGGAATTAGCTTTCTTT.